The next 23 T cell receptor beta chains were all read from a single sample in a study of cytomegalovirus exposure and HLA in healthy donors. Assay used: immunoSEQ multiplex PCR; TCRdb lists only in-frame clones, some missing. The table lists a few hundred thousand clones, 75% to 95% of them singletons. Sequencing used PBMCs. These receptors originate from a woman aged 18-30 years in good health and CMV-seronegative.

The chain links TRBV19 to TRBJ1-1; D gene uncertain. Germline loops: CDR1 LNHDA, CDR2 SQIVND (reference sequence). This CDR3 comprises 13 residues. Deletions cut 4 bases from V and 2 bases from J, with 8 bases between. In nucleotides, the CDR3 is TGTGCCAGTAGTAGCCAGTTAAACACTGAAGCTTTCTTT. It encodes CASSSQLNTEAFF.

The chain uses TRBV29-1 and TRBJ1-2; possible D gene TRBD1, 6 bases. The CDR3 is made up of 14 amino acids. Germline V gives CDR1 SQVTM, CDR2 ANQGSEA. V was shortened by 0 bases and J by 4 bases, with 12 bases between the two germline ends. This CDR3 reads CSVEEAGGPYGYTF. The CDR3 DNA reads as TGCAGCGTTGAAGAAGCTGGGGGCCCCTATGGCTACACCTTC.

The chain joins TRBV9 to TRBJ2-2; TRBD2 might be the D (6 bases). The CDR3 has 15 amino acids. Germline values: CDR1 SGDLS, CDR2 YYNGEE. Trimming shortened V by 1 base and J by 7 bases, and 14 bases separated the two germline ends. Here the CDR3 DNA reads TGTGCCAGCAGCGTATCGACTAGAGGTGGCGGGGAGCTGTTTTTT. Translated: CASSVSTRGGGELFF.

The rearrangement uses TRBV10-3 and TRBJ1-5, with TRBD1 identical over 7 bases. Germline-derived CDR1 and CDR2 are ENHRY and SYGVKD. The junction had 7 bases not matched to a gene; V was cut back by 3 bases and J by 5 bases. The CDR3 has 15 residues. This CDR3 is CAISDPGQLDQPQHF. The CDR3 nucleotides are TGTGCCATCAGTGATCCGGGACAGTTAGATCAGCCCCAGCATTTT.

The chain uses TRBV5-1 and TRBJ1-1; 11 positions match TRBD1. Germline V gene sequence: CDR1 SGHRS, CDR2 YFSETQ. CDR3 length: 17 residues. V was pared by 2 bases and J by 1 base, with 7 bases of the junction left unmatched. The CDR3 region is CASSLGTGGSRNTEAFF. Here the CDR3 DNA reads TGCGCCAGCAGCTTAGGGACAGGGGGATCACGGAACACTGAAGCTTTCTTT.

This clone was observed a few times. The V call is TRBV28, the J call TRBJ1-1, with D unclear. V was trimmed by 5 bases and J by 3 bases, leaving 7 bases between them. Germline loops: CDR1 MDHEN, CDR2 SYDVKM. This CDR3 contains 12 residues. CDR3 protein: CASSDIHTEAFF. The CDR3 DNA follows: TGTGCCAGCAGTGACATTCACACTGAAGCTTTCTTT.

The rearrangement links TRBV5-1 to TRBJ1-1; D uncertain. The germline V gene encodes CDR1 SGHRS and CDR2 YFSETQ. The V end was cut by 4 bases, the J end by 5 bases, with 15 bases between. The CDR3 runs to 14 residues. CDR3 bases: TGCGCCAGCAGCCGAACAGAGAGAACTACTGAAGCTTTCTTT. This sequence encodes CASSRTERTTEAFF.

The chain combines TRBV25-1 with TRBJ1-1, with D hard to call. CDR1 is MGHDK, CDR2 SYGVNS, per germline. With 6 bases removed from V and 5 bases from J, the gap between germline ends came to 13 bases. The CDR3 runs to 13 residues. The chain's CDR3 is CASRASGGTEAFF. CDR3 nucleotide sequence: TGTGCCAGCAGGGCCAGTGGAGGAACTGAAGCTTTCTTT.

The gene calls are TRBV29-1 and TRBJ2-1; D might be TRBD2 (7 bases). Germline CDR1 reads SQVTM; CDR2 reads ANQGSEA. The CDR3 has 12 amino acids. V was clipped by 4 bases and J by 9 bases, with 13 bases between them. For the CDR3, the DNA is TGCAGCGTTGGAGGGGGGGGTGGTGAGCAGTTCTTC. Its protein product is CSVGGGGGEQFF.

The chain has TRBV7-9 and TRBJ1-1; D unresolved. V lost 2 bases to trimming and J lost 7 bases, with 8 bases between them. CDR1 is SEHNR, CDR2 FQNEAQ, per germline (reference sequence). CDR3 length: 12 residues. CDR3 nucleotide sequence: TGTGCCAGCAGCTTATTACTAGGTGAAGCTTTCTTT. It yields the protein CASSLLLGEAFF.

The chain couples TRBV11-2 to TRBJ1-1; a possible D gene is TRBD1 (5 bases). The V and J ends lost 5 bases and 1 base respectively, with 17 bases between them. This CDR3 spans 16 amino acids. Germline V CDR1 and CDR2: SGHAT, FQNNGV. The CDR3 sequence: CASSPTRGDRNTEAFF. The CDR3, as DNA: TGTGCCAGCAGCCCTACACGGGGGGACCGGAACACTGAAGCTTTCTTT.

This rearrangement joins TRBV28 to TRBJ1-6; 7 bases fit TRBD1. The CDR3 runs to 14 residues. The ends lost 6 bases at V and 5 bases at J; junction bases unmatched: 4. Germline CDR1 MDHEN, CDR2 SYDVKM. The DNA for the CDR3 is TGTGCCAGCAGGAAGACAGGGAATAATTCACCCCTCCACTTT. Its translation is CASRKTGNNSPLHF.

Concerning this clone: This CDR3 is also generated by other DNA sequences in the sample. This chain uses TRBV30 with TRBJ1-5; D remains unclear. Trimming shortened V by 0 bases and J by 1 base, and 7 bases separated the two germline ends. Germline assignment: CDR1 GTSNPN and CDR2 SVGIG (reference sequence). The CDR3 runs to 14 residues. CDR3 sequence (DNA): TGTGCCTGGAGTGTAGGAGGGAGCAATCAGCCCCAGCATTTT. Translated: CAWSVGGSNQPQHF.

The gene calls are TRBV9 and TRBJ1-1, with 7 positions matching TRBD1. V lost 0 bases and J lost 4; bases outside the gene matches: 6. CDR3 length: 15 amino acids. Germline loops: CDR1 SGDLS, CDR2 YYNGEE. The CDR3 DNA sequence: TGTGCCAGCAGCGTAGAAGGACAGGTCAGCACTGAAGCTTTCTTT. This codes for CASSVEGQVSTEAFF.

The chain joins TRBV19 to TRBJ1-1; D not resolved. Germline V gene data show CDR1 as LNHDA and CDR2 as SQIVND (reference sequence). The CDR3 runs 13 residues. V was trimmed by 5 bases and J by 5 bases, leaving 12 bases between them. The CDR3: CASSRLSATEAFF. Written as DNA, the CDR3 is TGTGCCAGTAGTCGACTCTCCGCGACTGAAGCTTTCTTT. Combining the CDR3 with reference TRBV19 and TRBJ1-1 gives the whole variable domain DGGITQSPKYLFRKEGQNVTLSCEQNLNHDAMYWYRQDPGQGLRLIYYSQIVNDFQKGDIAEGYSVSREKKESFPLTVTSAQKNPTAFYLCASSRLSATEAFFGQGTRLTVV.

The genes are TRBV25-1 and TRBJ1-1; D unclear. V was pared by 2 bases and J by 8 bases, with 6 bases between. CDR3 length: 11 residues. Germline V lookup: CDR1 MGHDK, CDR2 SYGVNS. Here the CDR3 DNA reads TGTGCCAGCAGTGAAAGTCAGGAAGCTTTCTTT. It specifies CASSESQEAFF.

This CDR3 is CASSEDRVHEQYF. The CDR3 DNA reads as TGTGCCAGCAGCGAAGACAGGGTACACGAGCAGTACTTC. The chain employs TRBV5-6 and TRBJ2-7, with 7 bases aligning to TRBD1. The J segment lost 5 bases and the V segment lost 4 bases, leaving 6 bases of the junction unmatched. This CDR3 is built from 13 residues. Per the germline V gene, CDR1 is SGHDT and CDR2 is YYEEEE.

The CDR3 region has the DNA TGTGCCAGCAGCTTAGTTAGTAGGGAGACTCCGTTCTTC. It specifies CASSLVSRETPFF. This chain links TRBV11-2 with TRBJ2-1; D may be TRBD2 (5 bases). The CDR3 contains 13 residues. Trimming removed 1 base from V and 15 bases from J, with 16 bases in between. CDR1 is SGHAT, CDR2 FQNNGV, per germline.

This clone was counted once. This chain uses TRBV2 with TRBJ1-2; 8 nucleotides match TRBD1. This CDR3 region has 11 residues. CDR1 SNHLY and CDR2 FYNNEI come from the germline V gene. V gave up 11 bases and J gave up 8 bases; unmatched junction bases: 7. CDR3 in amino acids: CAGRQGLGYTF. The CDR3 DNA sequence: TGTGCCGGGCGACAGGGGTTGGGCTACACCTTC.

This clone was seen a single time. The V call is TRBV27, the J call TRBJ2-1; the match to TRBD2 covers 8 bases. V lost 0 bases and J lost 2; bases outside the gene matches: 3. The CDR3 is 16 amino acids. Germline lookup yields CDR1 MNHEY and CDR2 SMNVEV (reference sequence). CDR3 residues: CASSLSTGRAYNEQFF. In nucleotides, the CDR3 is TGTGCCAGCAGTTTATCGACCGGGAGGGCCTACAATGAGCAGTTCTTC.

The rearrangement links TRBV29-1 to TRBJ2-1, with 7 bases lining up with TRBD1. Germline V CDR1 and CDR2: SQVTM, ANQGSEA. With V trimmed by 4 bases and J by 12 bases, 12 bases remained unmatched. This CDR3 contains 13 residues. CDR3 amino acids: CSVGVGFAGGQFF. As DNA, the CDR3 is TGCAGCGTTGGGGTGGGTTTTGCAGGGGGGCAGTTCTTC.

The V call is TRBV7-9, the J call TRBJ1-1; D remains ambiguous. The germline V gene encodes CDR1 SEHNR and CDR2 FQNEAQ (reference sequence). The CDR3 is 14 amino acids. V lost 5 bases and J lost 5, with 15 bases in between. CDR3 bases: TGTGCCAGCAGCCCCCACTTAGCGGGGACTGAAGCTTTCTTT. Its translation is CASSPHLAGTEAFF.

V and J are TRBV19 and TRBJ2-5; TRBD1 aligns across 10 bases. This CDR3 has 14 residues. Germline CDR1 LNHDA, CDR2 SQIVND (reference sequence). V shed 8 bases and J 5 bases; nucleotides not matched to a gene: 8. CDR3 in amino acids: CASSGTGVRETQYF. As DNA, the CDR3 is TGTGCCAGTTCTGGGACAGGGGTGAGGGAGACCCAGTACTTC.